The 9 T cell receptor beta chains given below trace back to one sample, sequenced in a study of CD8+CD57+ T cells in acquired aplastic anemia. It was genomic DNA that served as the template for profiling TCR beta VDJ and CDR3. TCRdb redid the calling of the reads with MiXCR, one entry per CDR3 protein. The table lists roughly 500,000 distinct CDR3 sequences, around 32% of them singletons. Flow cytometry had shown expanded CD8+CD57+ cells in the patients chosen for sequencing. The sample consisted of sorted CD4+, CD8+, or CD8+CD57+ T cells (not recorded which) from PBMCs. These receptors were collected from a human donor with aplastic anemia.

The J gene is TRBJ1-2, the V gene TRBV19; the match to TRBD1 covers 10 bases. CDR3 length: 15 amino acids. The V gene end was trimmed by 10 bases and the J gene end by 7 bases; junction bases not matched to a gene: 15. CDR1 LNHDA and CDR2 SQIVND come from the germline V gene (reference sequence). In nucleotides, the CDR3 is TGTGCCACCTCAAACCTCGGGACAGGGGTTAGTGGCTACACCTTC. Protein: CATSNLGTGVSGYTF.

This clonotype came up a few times. V and J are TRBV4-3 and TRBJ1-1; the match to TRBD1 covers 8 bases. The junction had 3 bases not matched to a gene; V was cut back by 2 bases and J by 4 bases. The germline V gene has CDR1 LGHNA and CDR2 YSLEER. The CDR3 length is 14 residues. The CDR3 loop reads CASSQTGGGTEAFF. The CDR3, as DNA: TGCGCCAGCAGCCAAACAGGGGGAGGCACTGAAGCTTTCTTT.

This clonotype was counted at least ten times. CDR3 DNA sequence: TGTGCCAGCAGCCAAGACGGTGTCGACTATGGCTACACCTTC. The encoded protein is CASSQDGVDYGYTF. The V gene is TRBV7-3, the J gene TRBJ1-2; D remains unclear. The CDR3 is 14 amino acids. Trimming shortened V by 5 bases and J by 3 bases, and 13 bases separated the two germline ends. CDR1 SGHTA and CDR2 FQGTGA come from the germline V gene.

Note on this clonotype: This may stem from a read error, because a much larger clone lies one nucleotide away. This sequence joins TRBV20-1 and TRBJ2-7; D call uncertain. This CDR3 is 14 amino acids long. Trimming removed 0 bases from V and 6 bases from J, with 15 bases in between. CDR1 DFQATT and CDR2 SNEGSKA come from the germline V gene (reference sequence). In DNA, the CDR3 is TGCAGTGCTAGAGATTTCGCCACAGCCTGCGAGCAGTACTTC. Amino acids: CSARDFATACEQYF.

Notes on this clonotype: A much bigger clone sits one base away, suggesting this may be a read error. This chain joins TRBV4-3 and TRBJ1-6, with a weak D call TRBD1 (6 bases). Between the trimmed V and J ends, which lost 2 bases and 7 bases, there was a span of 15 bases. There are 16 residues in the CDR3. Germline loops: CDR1 LGHNA, CDR2 YSLEER. The CDR3 is CASSQWGGGGNSPLHF. The CDR3 DNA sequence: TGCGCCAGCAGCCAATGGGGCGGGGGCGGCAATTCACCCCTCCACTTT.

Comment on this clonotype: A read error may be the cause here, since a much bigger clone is one base away. No conserved phenylalanine or tryptophan ends this CDR3, so it is likely a read error. The chain combines TRBV20-1 with TRBJ2-7; the D is unclear. The CDR3 length is 13 residues. The germline CDR1 and CDR2 sequences are DFQATT and SNEGSKA (reference sequence). The ends were cut back, 6 bases at V and 3 bases at J, with 15 bases in the middle. CDR3 protein: CSAFSVLDYEQYL. CDR3 bases: TGCAGTGCCTTTTCGGTTCTGGACTACGAGCAGTACCTC.

The chain couples TRBV30 to TRBJ1-1; D is perhaps TRBD1 (6 bases). Germline lookup yields CDR1 GTSNPN and CDR2 SVGIG (reference sequence). The V gene lost 1 base and the J gene lost 1 base, with 10 bases spanning the gap. The CDR3 consists of 14 residues. CDR3 coding DNA: TGTGCCTGGAGTGGGGGGACAACGAACACTGAAGCTTTCTTT. This encodes CAWSGGTTNTEAFF.

The CDR3 loop is CASRRRDRVAYEQYF. The DNA of the CDR3 is TGTGCCAGCAGACGAAGAGACAGGGTGGCCTACGAGCAGTACTTC. The rearrangement links TRBV6-1 to TRBJ2-7; 7 positions match TRBD1. Germline values: CDR1 MNHNS, CDR2 SASEGT. J lost 2 bases, V lost 6 bases, and 10 bases had no gene match. The CDR3 is made up of 15 amino acids.

This clonotype was counted at least ten times. The chain carries TRBV19 and TRBJ2-7; D not resolved. This CDR3 is built from 13 residues. Germline V gene sequence: CDR1 LNHDA, CDR2 SQIVND (reference sequence). The ends were cut back, 2 bases at V and 3 bases at J, with 8 bases in the middle. The CDR3 is CASSIPGIYEQYF. For the CDR3, the DNA is TGTGCCAGTAGTATACCAGGAATCTACGAGCAGTACTTC.